The clone carrying this TCR beta chain was found a few times. The antigen is undetermined. These data are taken from a study of identical twins. After template switching added a universal primer site, the resulting cDNA carried unique molecular identifiers. A single record per CDR3 protein comes from TCRdb applying MiXCR to the 5' RACE reads. This table has under 300,000 distinct CDR3 sequences, 9.5% to 15% appearing once. V was pared by 3 bases and J by 3 bases, with 19 bases between. The CDR3 contains 16 residues. CDR1 DFQATT and CDR2 SNEGSKA come from the germline V gene (reference sequence). Study-wide findings and caveats: There was more out-of-frame TCR alpha sharing in monozygotic twins than models estimated. The study based its conclusions on cross-sectional statistical analysis and did not follow the same donors. Twin pairs' shared out-of-frame alpha sequences were enriched in low generation probability.

These same records also appear under a second study, on yellow fever vaccine responses in identical twins.

This sequence originates from a woman aged 18-29 years in good health. Material for sequencing was memory (CD45RO+) T cells sorted from blood. V is TRBV20-1 and J is TRBJ2-3, with D maybe TRBD1 (6 bases). The CDR3 DNA follows: TGCAGTGCTAGGGGGGCTAGGGCAGGGTCAACAGATACGCAGTATTTT. Its protein is CSARGARAGSTDTQYF.